This T cell receptor (beta chain) is from a study of neurological immune-mediated disorders. The study, taken as a whole, reports: The level of TCR clonal expansion was highest in patients with HTLV-1-associated myelopathy and lowest in multiple sclerosis, where it fell below the level seen in healthy controls.

MiXCR, applied by TCRdb to the 5' RACE reads, yields one record per CDR3 protein. Counted here are 55,000 to 70,000 distinct CDR3 sequences, about 5.2% occurring once; the ten biggest clones make up around 5.1%. This clonotype showed up many times. The antigen is unknown. The CDR3 sequence is 14 residues long. V was shortened by 0 bases and J by 0 bases, with 4 bases between the two germline ends. Germline CDR1 and CDR2: SGHRS and YFSETQ. This receptor was taken from a human donor with multiple sclerosis. The donor label of this sample is uncertain. V is TRBV5-1 and J is TRBJ2-1; D is unresolved. The sequenced sample was PBMCs. For the CDR3, the DNA is TGCGCCAGCAGCTTGGCCACCTCCTACAATGAGCAGTTCTTC. Translated: CASSLATSYNEQFF. The entire variable domain, with the rest obtained from reference TRBV5-1 and TRBJ2-1, is as follows: KAGVTQTPRYLIKTRGQQVTLSCSPISGHRSVSWYQQTPGQGLQFLFEYFSETQRNKGNFPGRFSGRQFSNSRSEMNVSTLELGDSALYLCASSLATSYNEQFFGPGTRLTVL.